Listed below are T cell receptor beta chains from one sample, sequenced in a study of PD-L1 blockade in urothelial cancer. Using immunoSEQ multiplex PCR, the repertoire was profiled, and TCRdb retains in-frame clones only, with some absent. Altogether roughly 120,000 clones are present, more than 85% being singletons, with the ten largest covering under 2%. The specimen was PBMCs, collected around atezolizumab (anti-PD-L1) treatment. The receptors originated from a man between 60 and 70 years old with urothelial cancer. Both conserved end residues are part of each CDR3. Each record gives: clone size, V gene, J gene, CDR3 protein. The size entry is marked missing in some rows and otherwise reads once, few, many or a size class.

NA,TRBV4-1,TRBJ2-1,CASSQASGYNNEQFF
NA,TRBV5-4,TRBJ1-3,CASSSEPLSGNTIYF
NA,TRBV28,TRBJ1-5,CASSRPSGIRFQPQHF
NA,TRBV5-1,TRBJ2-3,CASSLGPTSGGTDTQYF
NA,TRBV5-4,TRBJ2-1,CASSLDGTGFRNEQFF
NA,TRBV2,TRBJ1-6,CASSERQGLSTLHF
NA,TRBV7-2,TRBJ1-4,CASRKGQGKNEKLFF
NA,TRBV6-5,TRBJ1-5,CASKLQVNQPQHF
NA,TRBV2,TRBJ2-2,CASQGLAGVPGELFF
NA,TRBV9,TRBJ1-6,CASSLGVNSPLHF
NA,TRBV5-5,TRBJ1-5,CASSLRTHTPNQPQHF
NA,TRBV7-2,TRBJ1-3,CATLGEENTIYF
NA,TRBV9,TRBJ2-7,CASSVDRVGDEQYF
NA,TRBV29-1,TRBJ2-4,CSVEKGAKNIQYF
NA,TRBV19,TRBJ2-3,CASSGAPRVRDTQYF
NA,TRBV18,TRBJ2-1,CASSRDRASDEQFF
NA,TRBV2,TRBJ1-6,CASSVRASSYNSPLHF
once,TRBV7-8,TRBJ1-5,CASTFDISNQPQHF
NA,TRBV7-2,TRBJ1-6,CASSLSPTGNNSPLHF
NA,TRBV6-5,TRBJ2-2,CASSYFERTGELFF
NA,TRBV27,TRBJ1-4,CASSSSSRDSYEKLFF
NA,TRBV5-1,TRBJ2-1,CASSLSPGRKDNEQFF
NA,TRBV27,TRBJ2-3,CASSTRALASQGTQYF
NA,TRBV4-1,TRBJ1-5,CASSRGGDSNQPQHF
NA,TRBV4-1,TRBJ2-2,CASSQDTAGVVRPRELFF
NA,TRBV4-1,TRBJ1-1,CASSQEGGLNTEAFF
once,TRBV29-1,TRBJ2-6,CSVEGTGAGANVLTF
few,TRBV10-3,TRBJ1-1,CAISILGQLNTEAFF
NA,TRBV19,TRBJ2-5,CASSRDRGQETQYF
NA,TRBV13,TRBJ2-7,CASSLEGAPSYEQYF
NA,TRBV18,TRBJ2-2,CASSPASGGARTGELFF
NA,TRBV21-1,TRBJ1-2,CASKRGQVVYGYTF
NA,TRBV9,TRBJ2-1,CASSAWTSGAYNEQFF
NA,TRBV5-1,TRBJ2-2,CASSFGDTGGTGELFF
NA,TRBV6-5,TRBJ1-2,CASRGTLRGYTF
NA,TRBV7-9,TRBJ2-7,CASSLTATEQYF
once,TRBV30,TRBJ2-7,CAWSVNTFYEQYF
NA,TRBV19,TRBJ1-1,CASRGWTGMNTEAFF
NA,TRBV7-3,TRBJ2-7,CASSLSEGQGAYEQYF
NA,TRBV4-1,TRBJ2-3,CASSQDSGFTSGRLDTQYF
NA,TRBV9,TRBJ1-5,CASSVEGAWNQPQHF
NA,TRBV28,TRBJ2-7,CASRPPRGQGSKQYF
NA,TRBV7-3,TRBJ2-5,CASSPGKETQYF
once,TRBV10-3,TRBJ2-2,CAIGGTGNTGELFF
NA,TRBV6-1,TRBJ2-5,CASSEAGTGGLETQYF
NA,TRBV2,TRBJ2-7,CASSGTGAHEQYF
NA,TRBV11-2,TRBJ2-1,CASTGGAGTYNEQFF
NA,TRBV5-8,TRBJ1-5,CASTTGDRSNQPQHF
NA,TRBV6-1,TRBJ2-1,CASSDGLGLAALNEQFF
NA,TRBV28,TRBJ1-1,CASRPLSGGTEAFF
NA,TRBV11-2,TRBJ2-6,CASSSDSSGANVLTF
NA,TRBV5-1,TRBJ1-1,CASSLSVERAF
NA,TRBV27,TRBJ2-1,CASSGLNYNEQFF
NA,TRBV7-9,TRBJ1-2,CASSLALTGVSGYTF